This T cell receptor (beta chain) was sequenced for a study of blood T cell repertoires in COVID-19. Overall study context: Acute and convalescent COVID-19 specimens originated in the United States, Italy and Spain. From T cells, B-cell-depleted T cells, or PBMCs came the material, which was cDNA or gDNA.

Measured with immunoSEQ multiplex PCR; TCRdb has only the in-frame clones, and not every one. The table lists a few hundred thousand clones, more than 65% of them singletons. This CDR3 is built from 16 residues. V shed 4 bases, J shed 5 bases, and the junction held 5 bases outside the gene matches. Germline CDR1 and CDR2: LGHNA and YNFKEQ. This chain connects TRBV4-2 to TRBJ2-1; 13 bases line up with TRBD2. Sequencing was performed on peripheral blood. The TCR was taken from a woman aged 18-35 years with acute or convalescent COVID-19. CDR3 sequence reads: CASSPGTSGTNNEQFF. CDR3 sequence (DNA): TGTGCCAGCAGCCCGGGGACTAGCGGGACAAACAATGAGCAGTTCTTC.